A selection of T cell receptor beta chains follows, all from one sample in a study of patients and donors after allogeneic stem cell transplantation. TCRdb used MiXCR to reprocess the RT-PCR reads, holding one entry per CDR3 protein. Counted here are roughly 940,000 distinct CDR3 sequences, around 17% occurring once; the ten biggest clones make up around 6%. Sequences were obtained from blood, either unsorted or a sorted T cell fraction (not recorded which). The receptors were gathered from a human donor who was either an allogeneic HSCT recipient or a stem cell or donor lymphocyte infusion donor (not recorded which). It is not recorded whose cells these are; they may come from a transplant donor. CDR3s include the opening cysteine and the closing phenylalanine or tryptophan. A D gene is named only where the DNA matches it firmly. Clone size, where shown, is once, few, many, or a class for clones that have expanded.

>TRBD1|12|TRBJ2-1|TRBV24-1|many
CATSNRGHEQFF
TGTGCCACCAGCAACAGGGGTCATGAGCAGTTCTTC
>TRBD2|16|TRBJ2-1|TRBV4-1|NA
CASSLRPGLGDNEQFF
TGCGCCAGCAGCCTTCGACCGGGACTAGGAGACAATGAGCAGTTCTTC
>TRBD1|14|TRBJ2-1|TRBV29-1|NA
CSVVGQGAYNEQFF
TGCAGCGTTGTCGGACAGGGGGCCTACAATGAGCAGTTCTTC
>NA|14|TRBJ1-1|TRBV12-3/TRBV12-4|NA
CASSLGVRRTEAFF
TGTGCCAGCAGTTTAGGGGTCAGACGCACTGAAGCTTTCTTT
>NA|14|TRBJ1-1|TRBV6-5|few
CASSYRTANTEAFF
TGTGCCAGCAGTTACCGGACGGCGAACACTGAAGCTTTCTTT
>NA|14|TRBJ1-1|TRBV11-3|few
CASSGTGPDTEAFF
TGTGCCAGCAGCGGAACAGGGCCTGACACTGAAGCTTTCTTT
>NA|17|TRBJ2-2|TRBV5-5|few
CASSLVPGMTGPGELFF
TGTGCCAGCAGCTTGGTTCCTGGGATGACAGGCCCCGGGGAGCTGTTTTTT
>TRBD1|15|TRBJ2-3|TRBV7-2|once
CASSPPGQGAHTQYF
TGTGCCAGCAGTCCCCCCGGTCAGGGGGCACATACGCAGTATTTT
>TRBD1|16|TRBJ2-2|TRBV12-3/TRBV12-4|NA
CASSFPKGQGPGELFF
TGTGCCAGCAGTTTCCCAAAGGGACAGGGTCCCGGGGAGCTGTTTTTT
>TRBD2|17|TRBJ2-1|TRBV29-1|NA
CSVPTRLAGEVSNEQFF
TGCAGCGTCCCCACAAGACTAGCGGGAGAGGTGAGCAATGAGCAGTTCTTC
>NA|13|TRBJ1-2|TRBV6-5|NA
CASSYSRSGGYTF
TGTGCCAGCAGTTACTCGAGGTCAGGGGGCTACACCTTC
>NA|14|TRBJ1-2|TRBV7-9|few
CASSPQAGNYGYTF
TGTGCCAGCAGCCCGCAGGCGGGAAACTATGGCTACACCTTC
>NA|15|TRBJ1-6|TRBV7-2|NA
CASSLGASGDSPLHF
TGTGCCAGCAGCTTAGGAGCCTCGGGGGATTCACCCCTCCACTTT
>NA|16|TRBJ1-1|TRBV10-3|few
CAISESMPGRNTEAFF
TGTGCCATCAGTGAGTCGATGCCAGGAAGGAACACTGAAGCTTTCTTT
>TRBD2|12|TRBJ2-7|TRBV10-3|many
CAIKGRGYEQYF
TGTGCCATCAAGGGGAGGGGATACGAGCAGTACTTC
>TRBD2|18|TRBJ2-1|TRBV4-2|NA
CASSQRLAGAISYNEQFF
TGTGCCAGCAGCCAGCGGCTAGCGGGAGCGATCTCCTACAATGAGCAGTTCTTC
>TRBD1|13|TRBJ2-7|TRBV6-1|few
CASRLRQGSEQYF
TGTGCCAGCAGGCTTCGACAGGGTTCCGAGCAGTACTTC
>TRBD2|14|TRBJ2-5|TRBV12-3/TRBV12-4|few
CASSRSGSGETQYF
TGTGCCAGCAGCCGTAGCGGGAGTGGGGAGACCCAGTACTTC
>TRBD1|16|TRBJ2-5|TRBV5-1|NA
CASSLGDRGVIETQYF
TGCGCCAGCAGCTTGGGGGACAGGGGTGTGATAGAGACCCAGTACTTC
>TRBD1|15|TRBJ1-1|TRBV5-1|many
CASSQMTGRRAEAFF
TGCGCCAGCAGCCAAATGACAGGGCGGAGGGCTGAAGCTTTCTTT
>TRBD1|17|TRBJ2-1|TRBV14|NA
CASSSWTGGSYYNEQFF
TGTGCCAGCAGCTCCTGGACAGGCGGATCATACTACAATGAGCAGTTCTTC
>NA|15|TRBJ1-5|TRBV20-1|few
CSARDQGSINQPQHF
TGCAGTGCTAGAGACCAGGGGTCAATAAATCAGCCCCAGCATTTT
>NA|16|TRBJ2-1|TRBV6-2/TRBV6-3|few
CASSYYVGGKGTEQFF
TGTGCCAGCAGTTACTACGTGGGGGGTAAGGGGACTGAGCAGTTCTTC
>NA|13|TRBJ2-5|TRBV6-5|few
CASSLGPPETQYF
TGTGCCAGCAGTTTGGGACCGCCAGAGACCCAGTACTTC
>TRBD1|15|TRBJ2-6|TRBV18|NA
CASSTGGSGANVLTF
TGTGCCAGCTCAACAGGGGGCTCTGGGGCCAACGTCCTGACTTTC
>NA|15|TRBJ1-6|TRBV12-3/TRBV12-4|NA
CASCPSQGANSPLHF
TGTGCCAGCTGCCCGTCCCAGGGCGCTAATTCACCCCTCCACTTT
>TRBD2|18|TRBJ2-3|TRBV20-1|NA
CSARDLASGSSSTDTQYF
TGCAGTGCTAGAGATTTGGCTAGCGGGTCTTCTAGCACAGATACGCAGTATTTT